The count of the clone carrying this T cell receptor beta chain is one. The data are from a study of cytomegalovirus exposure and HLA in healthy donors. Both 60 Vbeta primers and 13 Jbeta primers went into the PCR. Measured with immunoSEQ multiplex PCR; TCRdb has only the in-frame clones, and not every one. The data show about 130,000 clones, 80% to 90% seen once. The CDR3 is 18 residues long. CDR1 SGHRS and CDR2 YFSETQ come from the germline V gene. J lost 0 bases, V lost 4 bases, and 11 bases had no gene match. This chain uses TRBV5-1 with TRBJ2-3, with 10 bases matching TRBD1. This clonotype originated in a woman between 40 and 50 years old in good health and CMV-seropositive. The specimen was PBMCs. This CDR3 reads CASSDALRQGASTDTQYF. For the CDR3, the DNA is TGCGCCAGCAGCGACGCCTTAAGACAGGGGGCTAGCACAGATACGCAGTATTTT.